This T cell receptor beta chain appears in the sequencing data of a study of T-cell reconstitution after alpha-beta-depleted transplantation in children. CDR1 is MNHNS, CDR2 SASEGT, per germline. CDR3 length equals 15 residues. Unique molecular identifiers were used to barcode this TCRbeta library. Each CDR3 protein gets one entry after TCRdb re-called the PCR reads with MiXCR. The data hold around 500,000 distinct CDR3 sequences, with under 15% observed a single time. The sample holds many counts of this clonotype. Germline and junction disagree at one end, which may indicate a read error. The input for sequencing was PBMCs from the stem cell graft donor, taken from the stem cell graft. The chain combines TRBV6-1 with TRBJ2-7, with D unclear. This TCR came from a human donor who donated a stem cell graft to a child with combined immunodeficiency. CDR3 protein: CASSEGSLEVYEQYF. The CDR3 DNA is TGCGCCAGCAGTGAAGGCAGTCTAGAGGTCTACGAGCAGTACTTC.